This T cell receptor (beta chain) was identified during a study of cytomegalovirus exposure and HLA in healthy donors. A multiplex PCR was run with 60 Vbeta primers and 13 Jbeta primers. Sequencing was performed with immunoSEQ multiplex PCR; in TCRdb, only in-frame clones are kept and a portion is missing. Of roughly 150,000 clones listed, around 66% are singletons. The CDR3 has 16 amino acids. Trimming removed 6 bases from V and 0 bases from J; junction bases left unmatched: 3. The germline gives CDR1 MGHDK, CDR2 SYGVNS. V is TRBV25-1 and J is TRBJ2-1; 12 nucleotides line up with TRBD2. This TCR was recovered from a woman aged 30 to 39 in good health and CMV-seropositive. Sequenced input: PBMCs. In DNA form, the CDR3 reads TGTGCCAGCAGGACTAGCGGGAGTCACTCCTACAATGAGCAGTTCTTC. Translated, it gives CASRTSGSHSYNEQFF.